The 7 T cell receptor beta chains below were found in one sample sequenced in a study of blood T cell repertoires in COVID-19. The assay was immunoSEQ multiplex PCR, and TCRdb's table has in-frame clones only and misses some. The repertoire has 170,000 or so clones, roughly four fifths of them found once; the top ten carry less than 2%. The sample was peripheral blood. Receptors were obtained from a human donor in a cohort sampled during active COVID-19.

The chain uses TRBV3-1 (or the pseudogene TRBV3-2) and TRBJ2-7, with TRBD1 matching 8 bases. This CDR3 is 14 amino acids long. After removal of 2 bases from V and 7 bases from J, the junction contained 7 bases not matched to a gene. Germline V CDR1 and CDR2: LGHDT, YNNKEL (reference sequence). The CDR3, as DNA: TGTGCCAGCAGCCAACTCAGGGGGCTAGGGGAGCAGTACTTC. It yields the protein CASSQLRGLGEQYF.

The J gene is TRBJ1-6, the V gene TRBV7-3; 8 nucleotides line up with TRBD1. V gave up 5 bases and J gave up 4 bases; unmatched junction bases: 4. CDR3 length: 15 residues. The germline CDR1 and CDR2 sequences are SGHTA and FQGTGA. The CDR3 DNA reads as TGTGCCAGCAGCCCGGGACAGGCGTATAATTCACCCCTCCACTTT. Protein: CASSPGQAYNSPLHF.

This CDR3 is CASSLSQGRSGYTF. The CDR3 DNA sequence: TGTGCCAGCAGCTTATCTCAGGGGCGAAGTGGCTACACCTTC. The chain links TRBV7-2 to TRBJ1-2; D may be TRBD1 (6 bases). The CDR3 loop spans 14 amino acids. Germline lookup yields CDR1 SGHTA and CDR2 FQGNSA. Trimming left V 2 bases short and J 7 bases short, with 14 bases between.

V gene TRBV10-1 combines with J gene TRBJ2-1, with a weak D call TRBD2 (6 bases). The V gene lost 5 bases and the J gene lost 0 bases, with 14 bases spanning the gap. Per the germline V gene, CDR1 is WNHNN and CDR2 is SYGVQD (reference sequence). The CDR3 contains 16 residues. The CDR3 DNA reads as TGCGCCAGCAGTCTGACCCGGGACTCCTCCTACAATGAGCAGTTCTTC. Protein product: CASSLTRDSSYNEQFF.

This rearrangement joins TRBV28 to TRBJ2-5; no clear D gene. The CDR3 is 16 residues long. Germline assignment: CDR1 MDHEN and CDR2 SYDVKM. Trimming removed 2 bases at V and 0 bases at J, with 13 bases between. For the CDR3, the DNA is TGTGCCAGCAGTTTACCCCCTAAACAGTACCAAGAGACCCAGTACTTC. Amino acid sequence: CASSLPPKQYQETQYF.

CDR3 region: CASLGTEYYEQYF. In DNA, the CDR3 is TGTGCCAGCCTAGGGACAGAATACTACGAGCAGTACTTC. This sequence joins TRBV12-3 or TRBV12-4 and TRBJ2-7; TRBD1 agrees at 7 bases. Trimming took 8 bases from V and 3 from J; bases not matched to a gene: 7. The CDR3 is made up of 13 amino acids.

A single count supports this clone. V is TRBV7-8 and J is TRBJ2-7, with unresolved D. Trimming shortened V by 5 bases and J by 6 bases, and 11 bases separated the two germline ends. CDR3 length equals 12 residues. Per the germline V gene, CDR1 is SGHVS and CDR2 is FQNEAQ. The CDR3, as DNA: TGTGCCAGCAGCCCTACTCGGGTCGAGCAGTACTTC. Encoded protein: CASSPTRVEQYF.